Below, 15 T cell receptor beta chains from the same sample are listed, as sequenced in a study of T cells in Graves' hyperthyroidism and ophthalmopathy (dated by TCRdb to between 2018 and 2020). The library was generated by multiplex PCR. Sequencer: Illumina HiSeq 2000. TCR beta CDR3 regions were amplified from RNA transcripts. A first-round RT-PCR of the TCR CDR3 used the HTBI primer set with the Qiagen OneStep RT-PCR kit. The raw public data were reprocessed by TCRdb itself: fastp quality trimming at Q25, MiXCR clonotype calling, in-frame beta chains only. When rows share a CDR3 protein, they turn into one entry using the most common DNA and genes. This sample lists nearly 750,000 distinct CDR3 sequences; just over 35% were detected once. The ten largest clones capture about a third of the sample. Material for sequencing was blood. Receptors were obtained from a woman aged 40 to 50 with Graves' hyperthyroidism.

The V call is TRBV10-3, the J call TRBJ1-1; 7 bases fit TRBD1. V shed 11 bases, J shed 1 base, and the junction held 4 bases outside the gene matches. Germline V gene sequence: CDR1 ENHRY, CDR2 SYGVKD. The CDR3 has 12 residues. The CDR3 reads CAVQGTNTEAFF. The CDR3 DNA is TGTGCCGTACAGGGGACGAACACTGAAGCTTTCTTT.

This sequence joins TRBV5-1 and TRBJ2-6; D ambiguous. Trimming pared 0 bases from V and 4 bases from J, leaving 14 bases between. CDR3 length equals 17 residues. Germline V gene data show CDR1 as SGHRS and CDR2 as YFSETQ. This CDR3 is CASSLVPDPVGANVLTF. The CDR3 nucleotides are TGCGCCAGCAGCTTGGTCCCCGACCCGGTGGGGGCCAACGTCCTGACTTTC.

J is TRBJ2-7 and V is TRBV11-2, with 9 bases that match TRBD1. Germline CDR1 and CDR2: SGHAT and FQNNGV. The CDR3 contains 14 residues. The trim removed 4 bases at V and 6 bases at J, leaving 7 bases unmatched. The CDR3 loop reads CASSSTDRGFEQYF. In DNA, the CDR3 is TGTGCCAGCAGCTCGACGGACAGGGGTTTCGAGCAGTACTTC. Drawing the rest from reference TRBV11-2 and TRBJ2-7, the complete variable domain is EAGVAQSPRYKIIEKRQSVAFWCNPISGHATLYWYQQILGQGPKLLIQFQNNGVVDDSQLPKDRFSAERLKGVDSTLKIQPAKLEDSAVYLCASSSTDRGFEQYFGPGTRLTVT.

This clonotype has just a few counts. The V call is TRBV27, the J call TRBJ1-2; maybe TRBD1 (5 bases). Germline V gene lookup returns CDR1 MNHEY and CDR2 SMNVEV (reference sequence). Trimming shortened V by 1 base and J by 2 bases, and 8 bases separated the two germline ends. This CDR3 has 14 amino acids. The CDR3 sequence: CASSLWAGNYGYTF. The CDR3 DNA reads TGTGCCAGCAGTTTATGGGCAGGGAACTATGGCTACACCTTC.

This chain connects TRBV19 to TRBJ1-5; D not resolved. The CDR3 extends over 14 amino acids. CDR1 is LNHDA, CDR2 SQIVND, per germline (reference sequence). V lost 6 bases to trimming and J lost 5 bases, with 14 bases between them. Here the CDR3 reads CASRGGPSYQPQHF. Here the CDR3 DNA reads TGTGCCAGTAGAGGAGGGCCCTCATATCAGCCCCAGCATTTT.

Comments on this clonotype: A read error may explain this, as a much larger clone is one base away. V usage is TRBV10-2 and J usage is TRBJ1-4; D call uncertain. V lost 7 bases to trimming and J lost 1 base, with 13 bases between them. CDR1 is WSHSY and CDR2 is SAAADI in the germline V gene. The CDR3 has 15 amino acids. CDR3 sequence: CASTFSAVTNEKLFF. The DNA of the CDR3 is TGCGCCAGCACATTCTCGGCTGTAACTAATGAAAAACTGTTTTTT.

The V call is TRBV16, the J call TRBJ1-1; D call uncertain. Germline V lookup: CDR1 KGHSY, CDR2 FQNENV. The germline V and J ends were trimmed by 2 bases and 8 bases, with 12 bases remaining between them. This CDR3 is 13 amino acids long. CDR3 amino acids: CASSQRAGVEAFF. As DNA, the CDR3 is TGTGCCAGCAGCCAACGGGCGGGAGTAGAAGCTTTCTTT.

This chain joins TRBV5-5 and TRBJ2-6, with D unresolved. Germline values: CDR1 SGHKS, CDR2 YYEKEE (reference sequence). The V end was cut by 1 base, the J end by 0 bases, with 5 bases between. The CDR3 runs to 15 residues. In DNA, the CDR3 is TGTGCCAGCAGCTTGTGGCCCTCTGGGGCCAACGTCCTGACTTTC. Translating it yields CASSLWPSGANVLTF.

V and J are TRBV7-2 and TRBJ1-2; D possibly corresponds to TRBD1 (6 bases). Trimming removed 5 bases at V and 5 bases at J, with 18 bases between. Per germline, CDR1 SGHTA and CDR2 FQGNSA. This CDR3 is built from 15 residues. In nucleotides, the CDR3 is TGTGCCAGCAGCAGGGGGGATGGCTTTGGATATGGCTACACCTTC. Translation gives CASSRGDGFGYGYTF.

The chain has TRBV20-1 and TRBJ1-1; maybe TRBD1 (6 bases). The CDR3 is made up of 14 amino acids. Looked up from germline, CDR1 is DFQATT and CDR2 is SNEGSKA (reference sequence). The ends were cut back, 6 bases at V and 11 bases at J, with 25 bases in the middle. CDR3 in amino acids: CSANRELGDNEAFF. The CDR3 DNA reads as TGCAGTGCGAACAGGGAATTGGGGGACAATGAGGCTTTCTTT.

This clonotype is a singleton in its sample. This may come from a read error, since a much larger clone is one base off. V gene TRBV7-9 combines with J gene TRBJ2-5, with 7 positions matching TRBD1. The CDR3 has 14 residues. CDR1 is SEHNR, CDR2 FQNEAQ, per germline (reference sequence). V lost 4 bases and J lost 4; bases outside the gene matches: 6. In DNA, the CDR3 is TGTGCCAGCAGCTCCCTACAGGGGAGAGAGACCCAGTACTTC. Protein product: CASSSLQGRETQYF.

The table lists this clonotype with a few counts. This chain joins TRBV10-3 and TRBJ2-6, with TRBD1 as a possible D gene (5 bases). The CDR3 is made up of 17 amino acids. Trimming left V 10 bases short and J 1 base short, with 20 bases between. CDR1 and CDR2 from the germline V gene are ENHRY and SYGVKD. The CDR3 DNA follows: TGTGCCAGCAGATCTCCGTGGGGCTCTTCTGGGGCCAACGTCCTGACTTTC. Translating it yields CASRSPWGSSGANVLTF.

A remark on this clonotype: Just one base apart from a much larger clone, this may be a read error. The rearrangement links TRBV19 to TRBJ1-5; TRBD1 agrees at 11 bases. Germline values: CDR1 LNHDA, CDR2 SQIVND (reference sequence). There are 14 residues in the CDR3. The CDR3 protein is CAGSERTGGEIRHF. The DNA for the CDR3 is TGTGCCGGTAGCGAACGGACAGGGGGCGAAATAAGGCATTTT.

This clonotype was observed a handful of times. The rearrangement links TRBV7-9 to TRBJ2-7, with D maybe TRBD1 (6 bases). Between the trimmed V and J ends, which lost 8 bases and 2 bases, there was a span of 13 bases. The CDR3 extends over 13 amino acids. The V gene's germline CDR1 is SEHNR and CDR2 FQNEAQ (reference sequence). The CDR3 sequence: CASSPGAPYEQYF. The CDR3 DNA reads TGTGCCAGCTCACCAGGGGCGCCCTACGAGCAGTACTTC.

This clonotype occurred a few times. The chain employs TRBV6-5 and TRBJ1-5; possible D gene TRBD1, 6 bases. The CDR3 has 13 residues. Germline-derived CDR1 and CDR2 are MNHEY and SVGAGI. V dropped 9 bases and J dropped 7 bases, with 16 bases sitting between them. CDR3 coding DNA: TGTGCCAGTTCCACAGGGATACGGCAGCCCCAGCATTTT. This codes for CASSTGIRQPQHF.